This TCR beta chain was recorded in a study of CD8 T cells in ankylosing spondylitis. This CDR3 spans 14 amino acids. The V gene's germline CDR1 is ENHRY and CDR2 SYGVKD. Between the trimmed V and J ends, which lost 10 bases and 2 bases, there was a span of 14 bases. For TCR beta, libraries came from quantitative 5'-RACE with molecular barcodes. TCRdb re-called the 5' RACE reads with MiXCR, one entry per CDR3 protein. The sample records approximately 400,000 distinct CDR3 sequences, around 26% being singletons. As regards this clonotype: The antigen remains undetermined.

Study results and limitations: Matched ankylosing spondylitis synovial fluid reportedly showed significant enrichment of disease-linked clones. Researchers report that disease-linked clones proved CD8+ and relatively rare in peripheral blood. Previously reported in reactive arthritis synovial fluid and blood were some of the motif variants. A TCR beta motif of roughly 8 highly homologous variants seemed to mark ankylosing spondylitis blood.

The sequence was obtained from a male donor with ankylosing spondylitis. The sequenced material came from blood, either unsorted or a sorted T cell fraction (not recorded which). The chain couples TRBV10-3 to TRBJ2-2; possibly TRBD1 for D (6 bases). In DNA, the CDR3 is TGTGCCACGAGGGGGACGAGTAACACCGGGGAGCTGTTTTTT. It translates to CATRGTSNTGELFF.